This T cell receptor (beta chain) was recorded in a study of shared clonotypes between healthy human individuals. Only in-frame clones appear in the TCRdb table, and some are missing; sequencing was by immunoSEQ multiplex PCR. Here the sample spans about 2,500,000 clones, around nine tenths being singletons. Sample: naive CD4+ T cells sorted from blood. Subset here: CD45RA+ positively selected. This TCR came from a man aged 18 to 29 in good health.

The CDR3 here is CATSRGLGTATYEQYF. Written as DNA, the CDR3 is TGTGCCACCAGCAGAGGGTTGGGGACAGCCACCTACGAGCAGTACTTC. V and J are TRBV15 and TRBJ2-7, with 7 bases lining up with TRBD1. Germline trimming cut 1 base from V and 2 bases from J; bases unmatched to any gene: 8. From germline, CDR1 is LNHNV and CDR2 YYDKDF (reference sequence). CDR3 size: 16 residues.